Below are 8 T cell receptor beta chains sequenced from a single sample in a study of regulatory T cells in long-lasting Graves disease (dated by TCRdb to 2020 to 2022). The time point label here, explained by the study, means: persistent/refractory GD, antithyroid drugs over 5 years with positive TRAb. RNA was extracted from PBMCs in TRIzol for both TCR sequencing and RNA sequencing. The protocol used for the library was multiplex PCR. Sequenced on an Illumina HiSeq 4000. To build TCR beta libraries, CDR3 regions were amplified by Arm-PCR using iRepertoire HTBI primers. TCRdb trimmed public reads at Q25 via fastp, called clones via MiXCR and kept in-frame beta chains. Rows with one shared CDR3 protein collapse into an entry with the most common genes and DNA. Present in this sample are some 440,000 distinct CDR3 sequences, under 25% of which were seen just once. The ten largest clones capture 7.8% of the sample.

The sample here was peripheral blood mononuclear cells (PBMCs), taken when the disease was refractory, from a patient treated with antithyroid drugs. These receptors all stem from a female donor with Graves disease.

The V gene is TRBV5-8, the J gene TRBJ1-5; 9 bases are shared with TRBD1. The CDR3 consists of 16 residues. CDR1 and CDR2 from the germline V gene are SGHTS and YDEGEE. Losses at the gene ends were 0 bases for V and 3 bases for J; bases not matched to a gene: 4. The CDR3 region has the DNA TGTGCCAGCAGCTTGGGGGACAGGGCCACCAATCAGCCCCAGCATTTT. Its translation is CASSLGDRATNQPQHF.

The sample holds many counts of this clonotype. This sequence joins TRBV11-2 and TRBJ2-5; 13 bases map to TRBD2. The germline CDR1 and CDR2 sequences are SGHAT and FQNNGV. V shed 5 bases and J 3 bases; nucleotides not matched to a gene: 15. The CDR3 sequence is 19 residues long. CDR3 region: CASSPLPWTSGSPKETQYF. In DNA, the CDR3 is TGTGCCAGCAGCCCTTTACCCTGGACTAGCGGGAGTCCAAAAGAGACCCAGTACTTC.

The chain recombines TRBV13 with TRBJ2-4, with 12 bases matching TRBD2. This CDR3 has 15 residues. Losses at the gene ends were 5 bases for V and 7 bases for J; bases not matched to a gene: 6. Germline V gives CDR1 PRHDT, CDR2 FYEKMQ (reference sequence). CDR3 protein: CASSTPSGRGNIQYF. The CDR3 DNA reads TGTGCCAGCAGCACCCCTAGCGGGAGGGGGAACATTCAGTACTTC.

The chain links TRBV7-6 to TRBJ1-3; D is unclear. Per the germline V gene, CDR1 is SGHVS and CDR2 is FNYEAQ. The CDR3 is 15 amino acids. V lost 7 bases to trimming and J lost 0 bases, with 13 bases between them. The DNA of the CDR3 is TGTGCCAGCACCCCCGACCAAACCTCTGGAAACACCATATATTTT. Protein sequence: CASTPDQTSGNTIYF. Variable domain in full (rest from reference TRBV7-6 and TRBJ1-3): GAGVSQSPRYKVTKRGQDVALRCDPISGHVSLYWYRQALGQGPEFLTYFNYEAQQDKSGLPNDRFSAERPEGSISTLTIQRTEQRDSAMYRCASTPDQTSGNTIYFGEGSWLTVV.

There are many counts of this clonotype. The V gene is TRBV28, the J gene TRBJ1-1; 8 nucleotides agree with TRBD1. Per the germline V gene, CDR1 is MDHEN and CDR2 is SYDVKM. V lost 3 bases to trimming and J lost 4 bases; unmatched junction nucleotides: 7. The CDR3 spans 15 residues. CDR3 coding DNA: TGTGCCAGCAGTTTCCCTTCCACAGGGGGCACTGAAGCTTTCTTT. Protein sequence: CASSFPSTGGTEAFF.

A few counts support this clonotype. This chain joins TRBV2 and TRBJ1-1, with TRBD1 as a possible D gene (5 bases). CDR1 and CDR2 (germline): SNHLY, FYNNEI. Trimming took 5 bases from V and 1 from J, leaving 8 bases between them. The CDR3 extends over 13 amino acids. CDR3 DNA: TGTGCCAGCAGTCAACAGGAGAACACTGAAGCTTTCTTT. This translates into CASSQQENTEAFF.

This clonotype was seen repeatedly, ten times or more. This rearrangement joins TRBV7-2 to TRBJ2-7, with a weak D call TRBD2 (5 bases). Trimming took 5 bases from V and 4 from J, leaving 18 bases between them. The CDR3 contains 15 residues. Germline CDR1 reads SGHTA; CDR2 reads FQGNSA. The CDR3 is CASSKFITSRYEQYF. The DNA for the CDR3 is TGTGCCAGCAGCAAGTTCATAACTAGTCGGTACGAGCAGTACTTC.

There are a few counts of this clonotype. The rearrangement joins TRBV6-1 to TRBJ1-6; D remains ambiguous. From germline, CDR1 is MNHNS and CDR2 SASEGT. The ends were cut back, 7 bases at V and 10 bases at J, with 20 bases in the middle. CDR3 length equals 15 residues. The CDR3 loop is CASTPSLDGGSPLHF. In DNA form, the CDR3 reads TGTGCCAGCACTCCATCCCTGGACGGAGGATCACCCCTCCACTTT.